This TCR beta chain was sequenced in a study of blood T cell repertoires in COVID-19. Per the authors' pipeline: Researchers report that nucleated cell counts were estimated from reference gene primer amplification. Clones were read by immunoSEQ multiplex PCR, and TCRdb kept only the in-frame ones, dropping some. V, J and clone size reflect that table, while D and trimming were determined from the DNA. The data show 200,000 to 250,000 clones, with 70% to 85% seen just once and 7.8% held by the top ten. The germline V gene encodes CDR1 SGHTA and CDR2 FQGNSA. The CDR3 has 15 residues. The V gene lost 3 bases and the J gene lost 10 bases, with 21 bases spanning the gap.

The rearrangement uses TRBV7-2 and TRBJ1-2; D might be TRBD1 (6 bases). Input material: peripheral blood. The TCR originated in an elderly woman with COVID-19, enrolled during active disease. The CDR3: CASSLVWGGESVYTF. DNA of the CDR3: TGTGCCAGCAGCTTGGTTTGGGGGGGCGAATCCGTCTACACCTTC.